This entry lists 6 T cell receptor delta chains sequenced from one sample in a study of γδ T cells in repeated Plasmodium falciparum infection. Vgamma9/Vdelta2+ and Vdelta2-negative gammadelta T cells were flow-sorted from PBMC for bulk sequencing. TCRdb re-called the multiplex PCR reads with CATT. The sample shows tens of thousands of delta-chain clones, 1.5% to 2% of them seen only once. Sequencing input: gamma-delta T cells from blood. The receptors here all came from a pool of human donors (malaria-infected and uninfected, not separated).

Comments on this clone: TCRdb's protein for this DNA is that of a much larger clone and differs from the translation at residue 7, likely a read error; the protein shown is the DNA translation. V gene TRDV1 combines with J gene TRDJ1, with D perhaps TRDD3 (10 bases). No J gene was available from TCRdb, and it was assigned here by a germline match of the DNA. Trimming took off 1 base at V and 3 bases at J, with 39 bases between the two ends. The germline V gene has CDR1 TSWWSYY and CDR2 QGS. The CDR3 length is 24 residues. The CDR3 region is CALGERLVGLPTLGDKGLSDKLIF. CDR3 nucleotides: TGTGCTCTTGGGGAACGGCTTGTAGGCCTTCCTACTCTGGGGGATAAGGGTCTATCCGATAAACTCATCTTT.

There are a few counts of this clone. With a far larger clone one base away, a read error is the likely cause. Other DNA sequences in this specimen translate into the identical CDR3. V usage is TRDV2 and J usage is TRDJ1, with D possibly being TRDD3 (6 bases). Assignment of the J gene here rests on matching the DNA to germline, because TCRdb gives none. The length of the CDR3 is 17 residues. V lost 3 bases and J lost 0, with 19 bases in between. The germline CDR1 and CDR2 sequences are GEAIGNYY and EKD. CDR3 bases: TGTGCCTGTGACTCCCTGCAAGCGGGGGGACACACCGATAAACTCATCTTT. Translation: CACDSLQAGGHTDKLIF.

As regards this clone: The mismatch at residue 15 between this DNA's translation and the TCRdb protein of a much larger clone likely reflects a read error; the protein shown is translated from the DNA. This chain connects TRDV1 to TRDJ1; 8 nucleotides line up with TRDD3. Per germline, CDR1 TSWWSYY and CDR2 QGS. The CDR3 extends over 18 amino acids. CDR3 loop: CALGETKGYVLDTDNLIF. The CDR3 nucleotides read TGTGCTCTTGGGGAAACAAAGGGATACGTTCTTGACACCGATAATCTCATCTTT.

As concerns this clone: This DNA's translation differs at residue 14 from TCRdb's protein, which comes from a much larger clone; a read error is likely, and the protein shown is translated from the DNA. The chain links TRDV1 to TRDJ1, with 12 nucleotides matching TRDD3. TCRdb carries no J gene annotation; the J gene was assigned here by matching the DNA with germline. Germline trimming cut 3 bases from V and 3 bases from J; bases unmatched to any gene: 14. The CDR3 runs to 19 residues. In germline, CDR1 is TSWWSYY, CDR2 QGS. CDR3 loop: CALGDRDWGIPRNADKLIF. As DNA, the CDR3 is TGTGCTCTTGGGGACCGCGACTGGGGGATACCCAGAAACGCCGATAAACTCATCTTT.

This clone was seen a few times. The TCRdb protein, from a much larger clone, departs from this DNA's translation at residue 19, likely by read error; the protein shown derives from the DNA. The chain is built from TRDV1 and TRDJ1, with TRDD3 identical over 8 bases. The CDR3 sequence is 22 residues long. In germline, CDR1 is TSWWSYY, CDR2 QGS. The CDR3 DNA sequence: TGTGCTCTTGGGGAAAACTTCCGGACGTGGGGTGGGGGATTCGGGTACACCGATAGACTCATCTTT. Its protein is CALGENFRTWGGGFGYTDRLIF.

The table lists this clone with a few counts. The TCRdb protein comes from a much larger clone and disagrees with this DNA's translation at residue 16, likely due to a read error; the protein given here is derived from the DNA. The V gene is listed as TRDV1; no J gene was called; the D call TRDD3 from the table was never checked on the DNA. This CDR3 has 17 residues. Germline CDR1 is TSWWSYY and CDR2 is QGS. DNA for the CDR3: TGTGCTCTTGGGGAACTTAACCCCGACCCCAACACCGATAAACTCACCTTT. Amino acid sequence: CALGELNPDPNTDKLTF.